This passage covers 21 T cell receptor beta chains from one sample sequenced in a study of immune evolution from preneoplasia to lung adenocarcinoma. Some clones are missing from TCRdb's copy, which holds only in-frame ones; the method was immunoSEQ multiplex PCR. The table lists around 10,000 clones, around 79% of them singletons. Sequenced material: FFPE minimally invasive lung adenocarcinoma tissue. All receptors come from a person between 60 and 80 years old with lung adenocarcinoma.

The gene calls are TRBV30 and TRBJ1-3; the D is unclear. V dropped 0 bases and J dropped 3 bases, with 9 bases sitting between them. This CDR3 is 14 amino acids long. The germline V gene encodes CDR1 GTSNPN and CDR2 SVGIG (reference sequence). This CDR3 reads CAWSVGGFGNTIYF. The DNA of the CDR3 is TGTGCCTGGAGTGTTGGAGGGTTTGGAAACACCATATATTTT.

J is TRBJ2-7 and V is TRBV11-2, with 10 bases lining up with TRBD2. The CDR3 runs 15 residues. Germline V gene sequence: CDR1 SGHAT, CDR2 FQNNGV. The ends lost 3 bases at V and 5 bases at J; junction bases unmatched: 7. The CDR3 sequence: CASSFLTSGSHEQYF. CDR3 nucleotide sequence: TGTGCCAGCAGCTTCCTGACTAGCGGGTCTCACGAGCAGTACTTC.

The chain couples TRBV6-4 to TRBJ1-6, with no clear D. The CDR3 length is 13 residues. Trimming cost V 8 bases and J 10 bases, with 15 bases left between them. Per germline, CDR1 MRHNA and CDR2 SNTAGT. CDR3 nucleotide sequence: TGTGCCAGCTCTCCGGGCGCGAACTCACCCCTCCACTTT. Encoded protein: CASSPGANSPLHF.

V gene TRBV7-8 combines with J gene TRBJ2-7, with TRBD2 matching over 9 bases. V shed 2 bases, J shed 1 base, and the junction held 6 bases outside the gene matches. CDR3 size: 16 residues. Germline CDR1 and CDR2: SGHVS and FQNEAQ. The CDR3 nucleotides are TGTGCCAGCAGCTTATTCGAGCGGGGGGTATCCTACGAGCAGTACTTC. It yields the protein CASSLFERGVSYEQYF.

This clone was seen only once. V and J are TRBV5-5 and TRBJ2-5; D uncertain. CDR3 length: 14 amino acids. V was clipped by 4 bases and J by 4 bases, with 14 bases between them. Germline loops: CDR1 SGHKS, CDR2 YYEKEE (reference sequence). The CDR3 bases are TGTGCCAGCAGCCCAAGGACCCTGGCAGAGACCCAGTACTTC. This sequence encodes CASSPRTLAETQYF.

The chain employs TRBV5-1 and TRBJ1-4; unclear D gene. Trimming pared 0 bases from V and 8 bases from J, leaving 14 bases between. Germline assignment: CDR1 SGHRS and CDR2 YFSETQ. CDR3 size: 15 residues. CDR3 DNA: TGCGCCAGCAGCTTGGACCCGTCTAAAAACGAAAAACTGTTTTTT. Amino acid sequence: CASSLDPSKNEKLFF. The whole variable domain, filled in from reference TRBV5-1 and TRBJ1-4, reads KAGVTQTPRYLIKTRGQQVTLSCSPISGHRSVSWYQQTPGQGLQFLFEYFSETQRNKGNFPGRFSGRQFSNSRSEMNVSTLELGDSALYLCASSLDPSKNEKLFFGSGTQLSVL.

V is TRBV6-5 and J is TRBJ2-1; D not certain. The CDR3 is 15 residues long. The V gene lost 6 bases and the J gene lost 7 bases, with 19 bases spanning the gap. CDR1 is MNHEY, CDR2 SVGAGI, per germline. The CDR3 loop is CASRRSWEGWNEQFF. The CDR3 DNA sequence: TGTGCCAGCAGACGGTCCTGGGAAGGATGGAATGAGCAGTTCTTC.

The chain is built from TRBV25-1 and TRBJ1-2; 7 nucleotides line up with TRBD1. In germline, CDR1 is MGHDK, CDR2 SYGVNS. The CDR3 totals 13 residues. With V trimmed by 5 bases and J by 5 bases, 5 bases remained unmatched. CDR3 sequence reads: CASSKWDRYGYTF. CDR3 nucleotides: TGTGCCAGCAGTAAATGGGACAGATATGGCTACACCTTC.

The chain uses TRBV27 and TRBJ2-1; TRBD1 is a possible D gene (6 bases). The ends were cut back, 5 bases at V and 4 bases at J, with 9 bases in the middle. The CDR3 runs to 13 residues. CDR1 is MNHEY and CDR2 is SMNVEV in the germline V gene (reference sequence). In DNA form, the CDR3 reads TGTGCCAGCAGTCTACAGGGTTACAATGAGCAGTTCTTC. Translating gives CASSLQGYNEQFF.

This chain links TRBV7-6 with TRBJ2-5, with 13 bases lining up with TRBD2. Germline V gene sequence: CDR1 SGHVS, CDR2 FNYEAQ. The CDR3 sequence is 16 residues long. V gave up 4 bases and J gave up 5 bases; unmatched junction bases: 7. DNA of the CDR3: TGTGCCAGCAGCTCGGGACTAGCGGGGAGGTGGGAGACCCAGTACTTC. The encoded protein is CASSSGLAGRWETQYF. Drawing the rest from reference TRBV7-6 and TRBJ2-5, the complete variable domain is GAGVSQSPRYKVTKRGQDVALRCDPISGHVSLYWYRQALGQGPEFLTYFNYEAQQDKSGLPNDRFSAERPEGSISTLTIQRTEQRDSAMYRCASSSGLAGRWETQYFGPGTRLLVL.

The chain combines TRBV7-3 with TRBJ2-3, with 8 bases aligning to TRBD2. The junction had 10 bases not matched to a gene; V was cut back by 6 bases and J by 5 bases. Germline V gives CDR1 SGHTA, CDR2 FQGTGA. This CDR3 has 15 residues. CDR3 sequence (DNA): TGTGCCAGCAGTCGCCGGGGGGGAGCCAAAGATACGCAGTATTTT. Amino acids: CASSRRGGAKDTQYF.

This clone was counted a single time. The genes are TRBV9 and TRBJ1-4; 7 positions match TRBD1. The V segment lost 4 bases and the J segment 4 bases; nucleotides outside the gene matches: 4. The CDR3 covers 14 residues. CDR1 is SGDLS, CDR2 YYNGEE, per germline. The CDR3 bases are TGTGCCAGCAGCCGGGGACAGAGTAATGAAAAACTGTTTTTT. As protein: CASSRGQSNEKLFF.

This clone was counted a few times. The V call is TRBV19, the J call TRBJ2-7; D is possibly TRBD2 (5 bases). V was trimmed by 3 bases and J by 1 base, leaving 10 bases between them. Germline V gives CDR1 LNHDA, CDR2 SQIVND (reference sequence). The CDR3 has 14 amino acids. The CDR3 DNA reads TGTGCCAGTAGTATCAGAGGGAAGTCCTACGAGCAGTACTTC. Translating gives CASSIRGKSYEQYF.

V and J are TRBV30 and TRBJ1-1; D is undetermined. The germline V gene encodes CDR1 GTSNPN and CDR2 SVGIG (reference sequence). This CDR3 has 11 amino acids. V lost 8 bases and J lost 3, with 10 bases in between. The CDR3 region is CALLGDTEAFF. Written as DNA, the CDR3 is TGTGCCCTCTTGGGAGACACTGAAGCTTTCTTT.

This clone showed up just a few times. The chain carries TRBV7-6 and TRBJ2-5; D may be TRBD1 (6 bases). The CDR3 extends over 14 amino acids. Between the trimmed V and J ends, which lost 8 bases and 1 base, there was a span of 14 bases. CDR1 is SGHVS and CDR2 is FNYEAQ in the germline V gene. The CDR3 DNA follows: TGTGCCAGCCAACTCGGACAGTTCCAAGAGACCCAGTACTTC. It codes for CASQLGQFQETQYF.

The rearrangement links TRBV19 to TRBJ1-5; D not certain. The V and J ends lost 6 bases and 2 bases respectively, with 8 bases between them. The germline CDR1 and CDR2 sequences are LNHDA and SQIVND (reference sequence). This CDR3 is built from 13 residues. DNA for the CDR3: TGTGCCAGTAGGCAGGCCCGCAATCAGCCCCAGCATTTT. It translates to CASRQARNQPQHF.

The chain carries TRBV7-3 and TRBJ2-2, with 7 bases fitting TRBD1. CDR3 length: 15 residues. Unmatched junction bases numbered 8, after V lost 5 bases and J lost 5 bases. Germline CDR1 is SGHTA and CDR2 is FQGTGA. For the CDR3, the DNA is TGTGCCAGCAGCCCACAGGGGCCGGGGACCGGGGAGCTGTTTTTT. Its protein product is CASSPQGPGTGELFF.

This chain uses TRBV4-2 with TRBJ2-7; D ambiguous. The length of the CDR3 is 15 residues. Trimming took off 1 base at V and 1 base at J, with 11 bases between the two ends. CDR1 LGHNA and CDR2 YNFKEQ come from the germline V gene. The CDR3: CASSQGRILSYEQYF. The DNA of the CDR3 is TGTGCCAGCAGCCAAGGCCGGATTCTTTCCTACGAGCAGTACTTC.

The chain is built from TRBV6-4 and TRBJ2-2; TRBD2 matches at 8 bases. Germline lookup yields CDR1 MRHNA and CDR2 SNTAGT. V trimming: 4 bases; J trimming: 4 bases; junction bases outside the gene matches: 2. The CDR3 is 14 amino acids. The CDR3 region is CASSASGSTGELFF. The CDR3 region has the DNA TGTGCCAGCAGTGCCAGCGGGAGCACCGGGGAGCTGTTTTTT.

DNA of the CDR3: TGTGCCAGCAGCTTCGGTGGAGGGGAGCAGTTCTTC. It is translated as CASSFGGGEQFF. The V gene is TRBV7-3, the J gene TRBJ2-1; tentatively, D is TRBD2 (6 bases). This CDR3 region has 12 residues. Germline V gene lookup returns CDR1 SGHTA and CDR2 FQGTGA. Trimming left V 3 bases short and J 10 bases short, with 10 bases between. Full variable domain (outside the CDR3, taken from reference TRBV7-3 and TRBJ2-1): GAGVSQTPSNKVTEKGKYVELRCDPISGHTALYWYRQSLGQGPEFLIYFQGTGAADDSGLPNDRFFAVRPEGSVSTLKIQRTERGDSAVYLCASSFGGGEQFFGPGTRLTVL.

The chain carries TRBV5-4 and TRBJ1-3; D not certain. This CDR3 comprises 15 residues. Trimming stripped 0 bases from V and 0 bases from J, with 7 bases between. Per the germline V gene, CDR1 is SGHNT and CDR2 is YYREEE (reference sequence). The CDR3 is CASSLAGRSGNTIYF. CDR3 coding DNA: TGTGCCAGCAGCTTGGCCGGTCGCTCTGGAAACACCATATATTTT.